The 19 T cell receptor beta chains given below trace back to one sample, sequenced in a study of early T cells in non-severe SARS-CoV-2 infection. TCRdb passed the 5' RACE reads through MiXCR, listing each CDR3 protein once. The sample has 100,000 or so distinct CDR3 sequences, less than 15% seen once. Material for sequencing was whole blood. Source of these receptors: an adult who was a healthcare worker with PCR-confirmed SARS-CoV-2 infection or an uninfected control (not recorded which).

This clonotype was counted between two and nine times. The chain joins TRBV5-6 to TRBJ2-1; no firm D call. The CDR3 sequence is 14 residues long. Trimming removed 0 bases at V and 6 bases at J, with 10 bases between. Germline CDR1 reads SGHDT; CDR2 reads YYEEEE. The CDR3 here is CASSLGAFRNEQFF. The CDR3 nucleotides are TGTGCCAGCAGCTTGGGGGCCTTCCGCAATGAGCAGTTCTTC. Full variable domain (rest looked up from reference TRBV5-6 and TRBJ2-1): DAGVTQSPTHLIKTRGQQVTLRCSPKSGHDTVSWYQQALGQGPQFIFQYYEEEERQRGNFPDRFSGHQFPNYSSELNVNALLLGDSALYLCASSLGAFRNEQFFGPGTRLTVL.

This clonotype was observed a few times. V is TRBV3-1 and J is TRBJ1-6; D uncertain. Germline V lookup: CDR1 LGHDT, CDR2 YNNKEL (reference sequence). The CDR3 has 16 residues. V lost 1 base and J lost 10, with 17 bases in between. CDR3 protein: CASSQGIVGFGSPLHF. The CDR3 DNA sequence: TGTGCCAGCAGCCAAGGGATCGTGGGGTTCGGATCACCCCTCCACTTT.

Notes on this clonotype: A much larger clone lies a single base off, so this may be a read error. This rearrangement joins TRBV14 to TRBJ2-5; no reliable D call. The CDR3 sequence is 11 residues long. Trimming removed 2 bases from V and 2 bases from J, with 0 bases in between. The germline V gene encodes CDR1 SGHDN and CDR2 FVKESK. The CDR3 bases are TGTGCCAGCAGCCAACAAGAGACCCAGTACTTC. This translates into CASSQQETQYF. The full variable domain, in which reference TRBV14 and TRBJ2-5 provide the parts outside the CDR3, is EAGVTQFPSHSVIEKGQTVTLRCDPISGHDNLYWYRRVMGKEIKFLLHFVKESKQDESGMPNNRFLAERTGGTYSTLKVQPAELEDSGVYFCASSQQETQYFGPGTRLLVL.

The CDR3 spells CASSPGQSNYGYTF. The DNA for the CDR3 is TGTGCCAGCAGTCCGGGACAGAGTAACTATGGCTACACCTTC. The chain combines TRBV28 with TRBJ1-2, with 7 bases lining up with TRBD1. Germline V gene lookup returns CDR1 MDHEN and CDR2 SYDVKM. Unmatched junction bases numbered 4, after V lost 5 bases and J lost 1 base. The CDR3 has 14 amino acids.

This clonotype was counted once. The chain links TRBV20-1 to TRBJ2-3; D gene unclear. Trimming cost V 4 bases and J 5 bases, with 4 bases left between them. The CDR3 has 10 residues. The germline CDR1 and CDR2 sequences are DFQATT and SNEGSKA (reference sequence). The CDR3 protein is CSAIIDTQYF. The CDR3 DNA sequence: TGCAGTGCTATCATAGATACGCAGTATTTT.

This clonotype was seen at least ten times. The rearrangement joins TRBV6-1 to TRBJ2-3, with 10 bases aligning to TRBD2. CDR3 length: 19 amino acids. Unmatched junction bases numbered 11, after V lost 0 bases and J lost 2 bases. The germline V gene encodes CDR1 MNHNS and CDR2 SASEGT. The CDR3 here is CASSEAWASGSPHTDTQYF. CDR3 nucleotides: TGTGCCAGCAGTGAAGCCTGGGCTAGCGGGAGCCCGCACACAGATACGCAGTATTTT.

In this sample, this clonotype turned up many times. The chain carries TRBV6-2 or TRBV6-3 and TRBJ2-6; no definite D call. Trimming left V 5 bases short and J 0 bases short, with 5 bases between. CDR3 length equals 14 residues. The germline gives CDR1 MNHEY, CDR2 SVGEGT. The CDR3 sequence is CASSDNSGANVLTF. DNA for the CDR3: TGTGCCAGCAGTGACAACTCTGGGGCCAACGTCCTGACTTTC.

This clonotype was counted ten times or more. This sequence joins TRBV21-1 and TRBJ2-2; the D call of TRBD1 is as the table states it, not checked on the DNA. TRBV21-1 is a pseudogene. This CDR3 spans 18 amino acids. This CDR3 reads CASSKVDSPAANTGELFF. The CDR3 DNA sequence: TGTGCCAGCAGCAAAGTGGACAGCCCAGCGGCGAACACCGGGGAGCTGTTTTTT.

This clonotype was counted ten times or more. In DNA form, the CDR3 reads TGCAGTGCTAGTCCTTATCCGGGGGGAAACTATGGCTACACCTTC. Translation: CSASPYPGGNYGYTF. The chain joins TRBV20-1 to TRBJ1-2; the D gene is possibly TRBD1 (5 bases). The CDR3 runs to 15 residues. V shed 3 bases and J shed 2 bases, with 16 bases lying between them. The germline V gene encodes CDR1 DFQATT and CDR2 SNEGSKA (reference sequence).

This clonotype was found a few times. This chain connects TRBV20-1 to TRBJ2-3, with TRBD1 matching 7 bases. The germline CDR1 and CDR2 sequences are DFQATT and SNEGSKA (reference sequence). After removal of 6 bases from V and 7 bases from J, the junction contained 7 bases not matched to a gene. The CDR3 sequence is 12 residues long. The CDR3 spells CSAPAGGYTQYF. Written as DNA, the CDR3 is TGCAGTGCGCCAGCAGGGGGATATACGCAGTATTTT.

The V gene is TRBV27, the J gene TRBJ1-2; TRBD1 aligns across 8 bases. This CDR3 is 15 amino acids long. Trimming at V came to 4 bases and at J to 8 bases, leaving 12 bases not matched to a gene. Germline values: CDR1 MNHEY, CDR2 SMNVEV (reference sequence). The CDR3: CASSSKQGDLQGYTF. CDR3 in DNA: TGTGCCAGCAGTTCGAAACAGGGGGACCTTCAAGGCTACACCTTC.

This clonotype was seen only a few times. The chain links TRBV28 to TRBJ1-2, with 8 positions matching TRBD1. Germline CDR1 MDHEN, CDR2 SYDVKM. This CDR3 comprises 14 residues. The ends lost 5 bases at V and 6 bases at J; junction bases unmatched: 8. The CDR3 nucleotides read TGTGCCAGCAGTCCGGGACAGGCCCGCCATGGCTACACCTTC. It is translated as CASSPGQARHGYTF.

Only a few counts were recorded for this clonotype. The V and J genes are TRBV24-1 and TRBJ1-4, with unresolved D. This CDR3 is 14 amino acids long. Germline CDR1 is KGHDR and CDR2 is SFDVKD. V lost 4 bases, J lost 5 bases, and 10 bases lay in between. CDR3 sequence (DNA): TGTGCCACCAGTGAAGGCGCCAAGAATGAAAAACTGTTTTTT. Translation gives CATSEGAKNEKLFF.

This clonotype showed up just a few times. The rearrangement uses TRBV20-1 and TRBJ1-1, with no clear D. The CDR3 runs to 16 residues. Germline CDR1 is DFQATT and CDR2 is SNEGSKA (reference sequence). V was shortened by 4 bases and J by 7 bases, with 25 bases between the two germline ends. The CDR3: CSAIGLTTAHRLEAFF. The DNA of the CDR3 is TGCAGTGCTATAGGTTTAACTACAGCCCACCGCCTTGAAGCTTTCTTT.

CDR3: CASSSPGSYEQYF. In nucleotides, the CDR3 is TGTGCCAGCAGTTCACCCGGCTCCTACGAGCAGTACTTC. V is TRBV6-5 and J is TRBJ2-7, with D uncertain. Trimming took off 4 bases at V and 0 bases at J, with 7 bases between the two ends. CDR1 is MNHEY, CDR2 SVGAGI, per germline. This CDR3 comprises 13 residues.

The CDR3 DNA follows: TGTGCCAGCAGCTCATTTCTGGCAGGGCTCGGAGAGACCCAGTACTTC. This gives the protein CASSSFLAGLGETQYF. This chain joins TRBV11-2 and TRBJ2-5; tentative D call: TRBD1 (5 bases). Germline CDR1 SGHAT, CDR2 FQNNGV. The CDR3 is made up of 16 amino acids. V dropped 4 bases and J dropped 4 bases, with 19 bases sitting between them. Full variable domain (missing parts from reference TRBV11-2 and TRBJ2-5): EAGVAQSPRYKIIEKRQSVAFWCNPISGHATLYWYQQILGQGPKLLIQFQNNGVVDDSQLPKDRFSAERLKGVDSTLKIQPAKLEDSAVYLCASSSFLAGLGETQYFGPGTRLLVL.

Many counts were recorded for this clonotype. The J gene is TRBJ1-4, the V gene TRBV27, with D perhaps TRBD1 (5 bases). The CDR3 has 18 amino acids. The V end lost 1 base, the J end lost 0 bases, and 15 bases lay between the germline ends. In germline, CDR1 is MNHEY, CDR2 SMNVEV (reference sequence). The CDR3 coding sequence is TGTGCCAGCAGTTTATTTACTCCGGCGGGGGCAACTAATGAAAAACTGTTTTTT. Encoded protein: CASSLFTPAGATNEKLFF.

The chain joins TRBV6-4 to TRBJ2-1; 10 positions agree with TRBD2. This CDR3 has 16 amino acids. Looked up from germline, CDR1 is MRHNA and CDR2 is SNTAGT. J was trimmed by 6 bases and V by 4 bases; bases with no gene match: 9. In DNA form, the CDR3 reads TGTGCCAGCAGTGGAGAAGCGGGAGGGCCGGGCAATGAGCAGTTCTTC. Translation: CASSGEAGGPGNEQFF.

There are many counts of this clonotype. CDR3 nucleotide sequence: TGTGCCAGCGGCCGAAGTTTAGCGGATATCACAGATACGCAGTATTTT. Translating it yields CASGRSLADITDTQYF. This chain connects TRBV2 to TRBJ2-3, with a possible D match to TRBD2 (6 bases). Trimming stripped 8 bases from V and 2 bases from J, with 20 bases between. Per germline, CDR1 SNHLY and CDR2 FYNNEI. This CDR3 spans 16 amino acids.